What follows are 27 T cell receptor beta chains derived from one specimen sequenced in a study of blood T cell repertoires in COVID-19. Measured with immunoSEQ multiplex PCR; TCRdb has only the in-frame clones, and not every one. The sample has approximately 200,000 clones; roughly nine tenths are singletons. Sample: peripheral blood. Every receptor here comes from a man aged 25 to 40 with acute or convalescent COVID-19.

This rearrangement joins TRBV2 to TRBJ2-5; TRBD1 might be the D (6 bases). Germline-derived CDR1 and CDR2 are SNHLY and FYNNEI. V gave up 2 bases and J gave up 2 bases, with 12 bases separating them. This CDR3 is 15 amino acids long. The CDR3 protein is CASSEFRTVQETQYF. The CDR3, as DNA: TGTGCCAGCAGTGAATTTCGGACAGTACAAGAGACCCAGTACTTC.

The chain carries TRBV4-2 and TRBJ1-6, with D uncertain. V lost 0 bases, J lost 7 bases, and 10 bases lay in between. CDR1 is LGHNA, CDR2 YNFKEQ, per germline. This CDR3 comprises 15 residues. The CDR3 spells CASSQEKQINSPLHF. CDR3 sequence (DNA): TGTGCCAGCAGCCAAGAAAAACAGATAAATTCACCCCTCCACTTT.

The V and J genes are TRBV27 and TRBJ1-1; D is perhaps TRBD1 (5 bases). The CDR3 totals 14 residues. Trimming cost V 8 bases and J 0 bases, with 13 bases left between them. The germline gives CDR1 MNHEY, CDR2 SMNVEV (reference sequence). This CDR3 reads CASRTPNMNTEAFF. The DNA for the CDR3 is TGTGCCAGCCGGACACCCAATATGAACACTGAAGCTTTCTTT.

The chain recombines TRBV3-1 (or the pseudogene TRBV3-2) with TRBJ2-3; TRBD2 might be the D (5 bases). The CDR3 totals 11 residues. V lost 10 bases and J 1 base, leaving 6 bases between the germline ends. CDR1 LGHDT and CDR2 YNNKEL come from the germline V gene (reference sequence). The CDR3 DNA is TGTGCCACTAGCCGCACAGATACGCAGTATTTT. Protein product: CATSRTDTQYF.

The rearrangement joins TRBV7-2 to TRBJ2-4, with D perhaps TRBD2 (6 bases). Trimming removed 1 base at V and 9 bases at J, with 13 bases between. This CDR3 has 14 amino acids. The germline CDR1 and CDR2 sequences are SGHTA and FQGNSA. The CDR3 loop reads CASSLEKMRGIQYF. The CDR3 DNA is TGTGCCAGCAGCTTAGAAAAGATGCGGGGCATTCAGTACTTC.

The CDR3, as DNA: TGTGCCAGCTCACCTACAGGGCTGAACACCGGGGAGCTGTTTTTT. Its translation: CASSPTGLNTGELFF. The chain uses TRBV18 and TRBJ2-2; D perhaps matches TRBD1 (6 bases). The germline V gene has CDR1 KGHSH and CDR2 LQKENI. Trimming shortened V by 3 bases and J by 1 base, and 9 bases separated the two germline ends. This CDR3 is 15 amino acids long.

This chain links TRBV4-1 with TRBJ2-1, with 10 bases fitting TRBD2. Germline lookup yields CDR1 MGHRA and CDR2 YSYEKL. The CDR3 contains 18 residues. V was clipped by 3 bases and J by 10 bases; unmatched bases: 18. CDR3 sequence (DNA): TGCGCCAGCAGCCACCCCTCCCGGGGGAGCGGGAGGGCCAGGGAGCAGTTCTTC. It yields the protein CASSHPSRGSGRAREQFF.

The chain links TRBV4-1 to TRBJ1-4; D is ambiguous. This CDR3 spans 11 amino acids. Germline-derived CDR1 and CDR2 are MGHRA and YSYEKL. The ends were cut back, 6 bases at V and 8 bases at J, with 7 bases in the middle. The CDR3 DNA reads TGCGCCAGCAGGCGGGCAGAAAAACTGTTTTTT. Translation: CASRRAEKLFF.

The rearrangement joins TRBV28 to TRBJ2-1; possible D gene TRBD1, 6 bases. This CDR3 spans 14 amino acids. Germline CDR1 is MDHEN and CDR2 is SYDVKM. V shed 10 bases and J shed 5 bases, with 18 bases lying between them. This CDR3 is CATRTAPRHNEQFF. The CDR3 nucleotides are TGTGCCACCCGGACAGCACCTAGGCACAATGAGCAGTTCTTC.

This clone has just one count. The chain joins TRBV6-5 to TRBJ2-6; the D gene is possibly TRBD1 (5 bases). Germline-derived CDR1 and CDR2 are MNHEY and SVGAGI. The ends were cut back, 7 bases at V and 8 bases at J, with 18 bases in the middle. The CDR3 totals 15 residues. The CDR3 spells CASMSLGVLTNVLTF. The CDR3 coding sequence is TGTGCCAGCATGAGTCTAGGGGTTCTTACCAACGTCCTGACTTTC.

V is TRBV18 and J is TRBJ1-5, with D tentatively TRBD1 (5 bases). The CDR3 extends over 15 amino acids. V was cut by 6 bases and J by 3 bases, with 15 bases left in between. Germline V gene sequence: CDR1 KGHSH, CDR2 LQKENI. In nucleotides, the CDR3 is TGTGCCAGCTCGCCGGGGGGAGGGCACAATCAGCCCCAGCATTTT. This gives the protein CASSPGGGHNQPQHF.

This clone was seen a single time. The chain couples TRBV15 to TRBJ1-1, with D tentatively TRBD1 (6 bases). This CDR3 contains 14 residues. Deletions cut 1 base from V and 8 bases from J, with 14 bases between. In germline, CDR1 is LNHNV, CDR2 YYDKDF (reference sequence). The CDR3 here is CATSRGQGLAEAFF. The CDR3 coding sequence is TGTGCCACCAGCAGAGGGCAGGGGCTGGCCGAAGCTTTCTTT.

CDR3 residues: CASLYANTEAFF. CDR3 bases: TGTGCCAGCCTATACGCGAACACTGAAGCTTTCTTT. The rearrangement uses TRBV28 and TRBJ1-1; D is ambiguous. CDR1 MDHEN and CDR2 SYDVKM come from the germline V gene. CDR3 size: 12 residues. V lost 8 bases, J lost 1 base, and 8 bases lay in between. Full variable domain (outside the CDR3, taken from reference TRBV28 and TRBJ1-1): DVKVTQSSRYLVKRTGEKVFLECVQDMDHENMFWYRQDPGLGLRLIYFSYDVKMKEKGDIPEGYSVSREKKERFSLILESASTNQTSMYLCASLYANTEAFFGQGTRLTVV.

The genes are TRBV14 and TRBJ1-1; TRBD1 agrees at 7 bases. V dropped 1 base and J dropped 5; count of bases not matched to a gene: 13. Germline-derived CDR1 and CDR2 are SGHDN and FVKESK. The CDR3 consists of 17 residues. The CDR3 region has the DNA TGTGCCAGCAGCCAAGGGACGGGATACAGGGGAGAGACTGAAGCTTTCTTT. Its protein product is CASSQGTGYRGETEAFF.

The gene calls are TRBV6-5 and TRBJ2-5; 9 bases map to TRBD1. Germline loops: CDR1 MNHEY, CDR2 SVGAGI. The CDR3 length is 14 residues. The junction had 7 bases not matched to a gene; V was cut back by 6 bases and J by 5 bases. The DNA of the CDR3 is TGTGCCAGCAGCGAGGGACAGGGATTGGAGACCCAGTACTTC. Protein: CASSEGQGLETQYF.

The genes are TRBV28 and TRBJ2-7, with 7 positions matching TRBD2. This CDR3 comprises 15 residues. V was pared by 6 bases and J by 0 bases, with 8 bases of the junction left unmatched. The germline V gene encodes CDR1 MDHEN and CDR2 SYDVKM. CDR3 bases: TGTGCCAGCAGCTCACTAGCGTACAGCTCCTACGAGCAGTACTTC. Translated, it gives CASSSLAYSSYEQYF.

This chain links TRBV6-5 with TRBJ1-5, with 10 bases aligning to TRBD1. Trimming cost V 6 bases and J 2 bases; bases outside gene matches: 4. The CDR3 spans 15 residues. Germline lookup yields CDR1 MNHEY and CDR2 SVGAGI. In nucleotides, the CDR3 is TGTGCCAGCAGCCGACAGGGGGCGGGCAATCAGCCCCAGCATTTT. This gives the protein CASSRQGAGNQPQHF.

This rearrangement joins TRBV9 to TRBJ2-7; the match to TRBD2 covers 8 bases. Germline CDR1 reads SGDLS; CDR2 reads YYNGEE. V dropped 4 bases and J dropped 3; count of bases not matched to a gene: 6. There are 14 residues in the CDR3. The CDR3 here is CASSPPGGVYEQYF. The CDR3 DNA is TGTGCCAGCAGCCCCCCCGGGGGGGTCTACGAGCAGTACTTC.

This chain links TRBV5-1 with TRBJ2-1, with 11 bases that match TRBD2. The germline V gene has CDR1 SGHRS and CDR2 YFSETQ. J gave up 10 bases and V 0 bases, and 12 bases lay outside the gene matches. This CDR3 is 17 amino acids long. CDR3 bases: TGCGCCAGCAGCTTGGTGTACACTAGCGGGGGTATCGGAGAGCAGTTCTTC. This encodes CASSLVYTSGGIGEQFF.

This chain connects TRBV5-4 to TRBJ2-1, with 8 nucleotides matching TRBD2. V dropped 1 base and J dropped 9; count of bases not matched to a gene: 9. The germline V gene encodes CDR1 SGHNT and CDR2 YYREEE (reference sequence). The CDR3 is 15 residues long. The CDR3 reads CASSLREGRYPEQFF. CDR3 nucleotides: TGTGCCAGCAGCTTGCGGGAGGGCCGGTATCCTGAGCAGTTCTTC.

This clone was observed a single time. J is TRBJ1-2 and V is TRBV9, with D unresolved. CDR3 length equals 14 residues. Germline V gene lookup returns CDR1 SGDLS and CDR2 YYNGEE. The V gene lost 0 bases and the J gene lost 4 bases, with 10 bases spanning the gap. CDR3 sequence (DNA): TGTGCCAGCAGCGTAGACAGTAGAAGCTATGGCTACACCTTC. As protein: CASSVDSRSYGYTF.

The chain joins TRBV7-3 to TRBJ1-6, with D possibly TRBD1 on 6 matching bases. The ends were cut back, 0 bases at V and 10 bases at J, with 13 bases in the middle. The V gene's germline CDR1 is SGHTA and CDR2 FQGTGA. The CDR3 runs 15 residues. CDR3 region: CASSLTPQGKSPLHF. The CDR3 nucleotides are TGTGCCAGCAGCTTAACCCCACAGGGCAAATCACCCCTCCACTTT.

V gene TRBV6-4 combines with J gene TRBJ2-1, with 12 positions matching TRBD2. This CDR3 is built from 15 residues. V lost 5 bases, J lost 7 bases, and 6 bases stayed unmatched. CDR1 is MRHNA, CDR2 SNTAGT, per germline. For the CDR3, the DNA is TGTGCCAGCAGTAGACTAGCGGGAGCCCCTAATGAGCAGTTCTTC. It specifies CASSRLAGAPNEQFF.

This clone was picked up one time. V gene TRBV11-2 combines with J gene TRBJ1-1; no clear D gene. Deletions cut 2 bases from V and 6 bases from J, with 10 bases between. The CDR3 has 13 amino acids. Looked up from germline, CDR1 is SGHAT and CDR2 is FQNNGV. The CDR3 DNA reads as TGTGCCAGCAGCTTATTTATTCCGTCTGAAGCTTTCTTT. Residues: CASSLFIPSEAFF.

The CDR3 loop is CASSAYRDLPYGYTF. DNA of the CDR3: TGTGCCAGCAGCGCTTACAGGGACCTCCCCTATGGCTACACCTTC. The V call is TRBV9, the J call TRBJ1-2; TRBD1 might be the D (6 bases). There are 15 residues in the CDR3. Trimming removed 3 bases from V and 4 bases from J, with 16 bases in between. Germline values: CDR1 SGDLS, CDR2 YYNGEE.

The chain joins TRBV2 to TRBJ2-5; 9 bases match TRBD2. Germline V gives CDR1 SNHLY, CDR2 FYNNEI. V lost 5 bases to trimming and J lost 3 bases; unmatched junction nucleotides: 4. This CDR3 region has 14 residues. The CDR3 nucleotides read TGTGCCAGCAGTACGACTAGCGGAGAAGAGACCCAGTACTTC. This codes for CASSTTSGEETQYF.

The chain has TRBV7-2 and TRBJ2-7; 12 bases map to TRBD1. The CDR3 is 16 residues long. Losses at the gene ends were 2 bases for V and 7 bases for J; bases not matched to a gene: 9. The V gene's germline CDR1 is SGHTA and CDR2 FQGNSA. CDR3 coding DNA: TGTGCCAGCAGCTTAAATAAGGGACAGGGGGCAGGGGAGCAGTACTTC. Translating gives CASSLNKGQGAGEQYF. The complete variable domain, with remaining parts taken from reference TRBV7-2 and TRBJ2-7, reads GAGVSQSPSNKVTEKGKDVELRCDPISGHTALYWYRQSLGQGLEFLIYFQGNSAPDKSGLPSDRFSAERTGGSVSTLTIQRTQQEDSAVYLCASSLNKGQGAGEQYFGPGTRLTVT.